This TCR beta chain emerged from a study of cytomegalovirus exposure and HLA in healthy donors. V shed 4 bases, J shed 1 base, and the junction held 7 bases outside the gene matches. There are 17 residues in the CDR3. CDR1 and CDR2 (germline): MGHRA, YSYEKL. Whole-study results and caveats: It was only CMV serostatus that was available as immune exposure information. In vitro confirmation showed three CMV-associated chains to be CMV antigen specific. Later analysis found that TCR beta chains associated with HLA were more clonally expanded than other, equally common chains.

In the PCR, 60 Vbeta and 13 Jbeta primers were used. Measured with immunoSEQ multiplex PCR; TCRdb has only the in-frame clones, and not every one. The table records about 73,000 clones, about 81% of them present only once. On this clone itself: No antigen is known for it.

The source material was PBMCs. The J gene is TRBJ2-3, the V gene TRBV4-1, with TRBD1 matching over 11 bases. The sequence was obtained from a man in his 70s in good health and CMV-seronegative. The CDR3 loop reads CASSRTGGVFGTDTQYF. The CDR3 DNA reads as TGCGCCAGCAGCCGGACAGGGGGCGTTTTCGGCACAGATACGCAGTATTTT.